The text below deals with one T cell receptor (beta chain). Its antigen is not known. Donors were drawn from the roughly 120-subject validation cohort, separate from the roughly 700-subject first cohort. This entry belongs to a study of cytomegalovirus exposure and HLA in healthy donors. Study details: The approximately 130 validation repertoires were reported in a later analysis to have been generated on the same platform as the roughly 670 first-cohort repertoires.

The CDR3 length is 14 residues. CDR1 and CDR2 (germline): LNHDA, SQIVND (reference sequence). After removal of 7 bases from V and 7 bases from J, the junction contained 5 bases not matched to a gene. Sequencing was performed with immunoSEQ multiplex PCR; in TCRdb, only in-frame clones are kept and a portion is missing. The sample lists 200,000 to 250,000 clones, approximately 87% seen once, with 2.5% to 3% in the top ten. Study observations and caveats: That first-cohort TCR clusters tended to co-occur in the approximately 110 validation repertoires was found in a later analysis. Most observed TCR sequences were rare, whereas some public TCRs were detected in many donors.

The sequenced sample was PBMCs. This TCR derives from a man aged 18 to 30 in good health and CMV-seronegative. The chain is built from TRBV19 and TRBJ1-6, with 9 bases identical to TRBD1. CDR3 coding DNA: TGTGCCAGTAAACCGGGACAGGGCAATTCACCCCTCCACTTT. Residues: CASKPGQGNSPLHF.